The 24 T cell receptor beta chains below were found in one sample sequenced in a study of T cells in Graves' hyperthyroidism and ophthalmopathy. There were TCR beta CDR3 regions amplified from RNA transcripts. RT-PCR in the first round (using the HTBI primer set) targeted the TCR CDR3. MiXCR, run by TCRdb on the multiplex PCR reads, gives a single entry per CDR3 protein. The sample lists hundreds of thousands of distinct CDR3 sequences; around 46% were seen once. Sequencing was done on a sample of peripheral blood or thyroid tissue (not recorded which). The receptors stem from a woman younger than 35 with Graves' hyperthyroidism.

This clonotype was detected many times. The V and J genes are TRBV2 and TRBJ1-3, with D possibly matching TRBD1 (5 bases). Germline V gives CDR1 SNHLY, CDR2 FYNNEI. V dropped 3 bases and J dropped 2 bases, with 5 bases sitting between them. This CDR3 has 13 amino acids. The CDR3 coding sequence is TGTGCCAGCAGTGAGGGGGCTGGAAACACCATATATTTT. Translating gives CASSEGAGNTIYF.

The CDR3 DNA reads TGTGCCAGCAGCTTGGGGACAGGGCTGGCCGAGCAGTACTTC. Residues: CASSLGTGLAEQYF. This chain uses TRBV7-9 with TRBJ2-7, with 9 bases lining up with TRBD1. The CDR3 loop spans 14 amino acids. V lost 3 bases to trimming and J lost 6 bases; unmatched junction nucleotides: 6. Germline loops: CDR1 SEHNR, CDR2 FQNEAQ (reference sequence).

This clonotype was observed a handful of times. The chain combines TRBV20-1 with TRBJ2-7; TRBD1 matches at 9 bases. V lost 6 bases and J lost 6; bases outside the gene matches: 6. The germline V gene encodes CDR1 DFQATT and CDR2 SNEGSKA (reference sequence). This CDR3 has 12 residues. CDR3 nucleotides: TGCAGTGCGATACAGGGGGCCCTCGAGCAGTACTTC. It yields the protein CSAIQGALEQYF.

A remark on this clonotype: Likely a read error: the CDR3 ends without its conserved phenylalanine or tryptophan. The chain joins TRBV29-1 to TRBJ1-1; 8 bases line up with TRBD1. There are 12 residues in the CDR3. V lost 5 bases and J lost 8; bases outside the gene matches: 7. The germline CDR1 and CDR2 sequences are SQVTM and ANQGSEA. CDR3 amino acids: CSVRTGRTEAFC. Written as DNA, the CDR3 is TGCAGCGTTCGGACAGGGCGGACAGAAGCTTTCTGT.

The chain is built from TRBV15 and TRBJ1-6; D gene ambiguous. V was trimmed by 0 bases and J by 9 bases, leaving 27 bases between them. This CDR3 region has 20 residues. Germline V gives CDR1 LNHNV, CDR2 YYDKDF (reference sequence). The chain's CDR3 is CATSRDPGAATPLVISPLHF. The CDR3 coding sequence is TGTGCCACCAGCAGAGATCCTGGTGCGGCCACTCCCTTGGTCATTTCACCCCTCCACTTT.

The chain couples TRBV7-2 to TRBJ2-7; maybe TRBD2 (5 bases). This CDR3 is 15 amino acids long. Trimming removed 5 bases from V and 3 bases from J, with 17 bases in between. CDR1 is SGHTA and CDR2 is FQGNSA in the germline V gene. The CDR3 protein is CASSQDLTGYYEQYF. CDR3 DNA sequence: TGTGCCAGCAGCCAAGATCTGACGGGGTACTACGAGCAGTACTTC.

The genes are TRBV2 and TRBJ2-7; 9 nucleotides align to TRBD1. With 6 bases clipped from V and 4 bases from J, the junction kept 10 bases outside the gene matches. CDR1 is SNHLY and CDR2 is FYNNEI in the germline V gene. This CDR3 is built from 15 residues. The CDR3 sequence is CASSRTGQGMYEQYF. The CDR3, as DNA: TGTGCCAGCAGCAGAACGGGACAGGGAATGTACGAGCAGTACTTC.

This clonotype was seen a few times. In DNA, the CDR3 is TGTGCCAGCAGCCGGAGACAGAGCCAAGAGACCCAGTACTTC. Translation gives CASSRRQSQETQYF. The chain has TRBV13 and TRBJ2-5; weak D call: TRBD1 (5 bases). CDR3 size: 14 residues. Germline CDR1 PRHDT, CDR2 FYEKMQ (reference sequence). V lost 5 bases and J lost 1, with 11 bases in between.

The chain combines TRBV29-1 with TRBJ2-5; D gene uncertain. V was clipped by 8 bases and J by 5 bases, with 12 bases between them. CDR3 length equals 11 residues. Germline V gives CDR1 SQVTM, CDR2 ANQGSEA. The CDR3 bases are TGCAGCTTCGGCCGCCGGGAGACCCAGTACTTC. It yields the protein CSFGRRETQYF.

In this sample, this clonotype turned up many times. This rearrangement joins TRBV25-1 to TRBJ2-7, with a tentative D call TRBD2 (6 bases). The germline gives CDR1 MGHDK, CDR2 SYGVNS. V was trimmed by 6 bases and J by 2 bases, leaving 14 bases between them. The CDR3 has 14 amino acids. Here the CDR3 DNA reads TGTGCCAGCAGGAAGCCGGGACTCCCCTACGAGCAGTACTTC. Translated: CASRKPGLPYEQYF.

This clonotype was observed at least ten times. The rearrangement joins TRBV2 to TRBJ1-1, with a weak D call TRBD1 (5 bases). V lost 9 bases and J lost 10, with 9 bases in between. There are 9 residues in the CDR3. Germline CDR1 is SNHLY and CDR2 is FYNNEI. CDR3 residues: CARGVVAFF. Written as DNA, the CDR3 is TGTGCCAGAGGGGTAGTAGCTTTCTTT.

The chain employs TRBV6-1 and TRBJ2-5, with 8 bases matching TRBD1. The end of the DNA is better explained by TRBJ2-7, so the J call may be wrong. Germline V lookup: CDR1 MNHNS, CDR2 SASEGT. The CDR3 is 14 amino acids. The CDR3 region is CASRAGTGGYEQYF. CDR3 DNA sequence: TGTGCCAGCAGGGCCGGGACAGGTGGCTACGAGCAGTACTTC.

The CDR3 DNA sequence: TGTGCCACCAGTGTACGGGACAGAACTTTCTTT. Its protein product is CATSVRDRTFF. The chain links TRBV24-1 to TRBJ1-1; 7 positions match TRBD1. This CDR3 spans 11 amino acids. CDR1 is KGHDR and CDR2 is SFDVKD in the germline V gene. V trimming: 5 bases; J trimming: 12 bases; junction bases outside the gene matches: 5.

The V gene is TRBV29-1, the J gene TRBJ1-4, with D unresolved. This CDR3 is built from 15 residues. V dropped 4 bases and J dropped 0 bases, with 12 bases sitting between them. CDR1 is SQVTM, CDR2 ANQGSEA, per germline. The CDR3 loop reads CSVGQNRATNEKLFF. The DNA of the CDR3 is TGCAGCGTTGGCCAAAACCGGGCAACTAATGAAAAACTGTTTTTT.

Points on this clonotype: This may be a read error: a much more frequent sequence differs by one nucleotide. The chain combines TRBV24-1 with TRBJ1-3, with D unclear. CDR1 is KGHDR and CDR2 is SFDVKD in the germline V gene. The CDR3 length is 15 residues. For the CDR3, the DNA is TGTGCCACCAGTGACCCGGGAGTTCGGGGAAACACCGTATATTTT. It yields the protein CATSDPGVRGNTVYF.

This clonotype was recorded a few times. The V and J genes are TRBV2 and TRBJ2-7; tentatively, D is TRBD1 (6 bases). Between the trimmed V and J ends, which lost 6 bases and 10 bases, there was a span of 16 bases. The CDR3 runs to 12 residues. Per germline, CDR1 SNHLY and CDR2 FYNNEI. CDR3: CASSLTGLPQYF. Here the CDR3 DNA reads TGTGCCAGCAGCTTGACAGGTCTCCCTCAGTACTTC.

The chain combines TRBV14 with TRBJ1-6; D ambiguous. The length of the CDR3 is 15 residues. With 1 base removed from V and 3 bases from J, the gap between germline ends came to 7 bases. The V gene's germline CDR1 is SGHDN and CDR2 FVKESK. This CDR3 is CASSQGLGYNSPLHF. The CDR3 bases are TGTGCCAGCAGCCAAGGTCTGGGCTATAATTCACCCCTCCACTTT.

This chain joins TRBV7-6 and TRBJ1-2, with 7 bases identical to TRBD1. V gave up 5 bases and J gave up 6 bases; unmatched junction bases: 9. Looked up from germline, CDR1 is SGHVS and CDR2 is FNYEAQ. This CDR3 is built from 14 residues. CDR3 residues: CASSPRTGGDGYTF. In DNA form, the CDR3 reads TGTGCCAGCAGCCCCCGGACAGGAGGGGATGGCTACACCTTC.

CDR3 coding DNA: TGTGCCAGCAGTGAAGGGGAAGGCTACGAAAAACTGTTTTTT. Protein: CASSEGEGYEKLFF. V gene TRBV2 combines with J gene TRBJ1-4; no clear D gene. CDR3 size: 14 residues. Trimming stripped 1 base from V and 8 bases from J, with 11 bases between. The germline CDR1 and CDR2 sequences are SNHLY and FYNNEI. The full variable domain, its missing parts supplied by reference TRBV2 and TRBJ1-4, is EPEVTQTPSHQVTQMGQEVILRCVPISNHLYFYWYRQILGQKVEFLVSFYNNEISEKSEIFDDQFSVERPDGSNFTLKIRSTKLEDSAMYFCASSEGEGYEKLFFGSGTQLSVL.

V usage is TRBV29-1 and J usage is TRBJ2-7; TRBD2 agrees at 11 bases. The CDR3 contains 15 residues. With 6 bases clipped from V and 7 bases from J, the junction kept 14 bases outside the gene matches. Germline CDR1 is SQVTM and CDR2 is ANQGSEA. CDR3 DNA: TGCAGCGTGAAGACTAGCGGGAAACCCTACAATGAGCAGTACTTC. This translates into CSVKTSGKPYNEQYF.

This clonotype has more than one count but fewer than ten. This chain uses TRBV12-3 or TRBV12-4 with TRBJ1-5; TRBD1 agrees at 9 bases. Germline trimming cut 4 bases from V and 3 bases from J; bases unmatched to any gene: 4. The CDR3 is made up of 15 amino acids. CDR3 coding DNA: TGTGCCAGCAGTTGGGGACAGGGTCCCAATCAGCCCCAGCATTTT. Translating gives CASSWGQGPNQPQHF.

V is TRBV7-9 and J is TRBJ2-7; D gene ambiguous. The germline V gene encodes CDR1 SEHNR and CDR2 FQNEAQ (reference sequence). CDR3 length: 14 residues. V gave up 5 bases and J gave up 0 bases, with 11 bases separating them. CDR3 sequence (DNA): TGTGCCAGCAGCGTTGCTAGGAGCTCCTACGAGCAGTACTTC. Translation: CASSVARSSYEQYF.

This clonotype was found once. The conserved final phenylalanine or tryptophan is absent from the CDR3, which likely points to a read error. It is unclear where the CDR3 begins or ends on the DNA, so no DNA is shown, and the CDR3 is as TCRdb lists it. The genes are TRBV7-2 and TRBJ2-6. With termini counted, the CDR3 has 8 amino acids. Germline CDR1 is SGHTA and CDR2 is FQGNSA. CDR3: CASSAMTS.

This clonotype was counted many times. The chain recombines TRBV29-1 with TRBJ2-5; the match to TRBD2 covers 12 bases. This CDR3 spans 14 amino acids. V lost 6 bases and J lost 5; bases outside the gene matches: 7. Germline values: CDR1 SQVTM, CDR2 ANQGSEA. CDR3 bases: TGCAGCGTGGGGCTAGCGGGAGGGCCTGAGACCCAGTACTTC. Amino acids: CSVGLAGGPETQYF. Full variable domain (outside the CDR3, taken from reference TRBV29-1 and TRBJ2-5): SAVISQKPSRDICQRGTSLTIQCQVDSQVTMMFWYRQQPGQSLTLIATANQGSEATYESGFVIDKFPISRPNLTFSTLTVSNMSPEDSSIYLCSVGLAGGPETQYFGPGTRLLVL.